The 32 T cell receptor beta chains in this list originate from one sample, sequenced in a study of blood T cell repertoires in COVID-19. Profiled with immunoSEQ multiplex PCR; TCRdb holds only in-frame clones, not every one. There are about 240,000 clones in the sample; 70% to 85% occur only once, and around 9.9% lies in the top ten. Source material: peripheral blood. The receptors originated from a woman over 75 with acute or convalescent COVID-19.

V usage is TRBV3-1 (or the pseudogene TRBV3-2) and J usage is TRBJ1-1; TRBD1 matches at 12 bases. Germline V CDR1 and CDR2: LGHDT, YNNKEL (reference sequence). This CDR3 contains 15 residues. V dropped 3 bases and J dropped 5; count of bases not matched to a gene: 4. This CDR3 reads CASSQGTGGATEAFF. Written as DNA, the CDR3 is TGTGCCAGCAGCCAGGGGACAGGGGGCGCGACTGAAGCTTTCTTT.

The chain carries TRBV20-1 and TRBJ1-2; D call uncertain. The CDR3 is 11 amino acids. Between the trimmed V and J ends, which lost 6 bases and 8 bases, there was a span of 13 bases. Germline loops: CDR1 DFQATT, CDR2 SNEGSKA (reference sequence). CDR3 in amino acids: CSANGGNGYTF. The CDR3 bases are TGCAGTGCAAACGGAGGGAACGGCTACACCTTC.

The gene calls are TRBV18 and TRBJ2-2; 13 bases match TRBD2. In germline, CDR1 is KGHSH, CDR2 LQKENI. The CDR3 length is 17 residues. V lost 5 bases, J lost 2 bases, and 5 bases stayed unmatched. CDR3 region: CASSSTSGGPNTGELFF. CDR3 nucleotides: TGTGCCAGCTCATCGACTAGCGGGGGGCCCAACACCGGGGAGCTGTTTTTT.

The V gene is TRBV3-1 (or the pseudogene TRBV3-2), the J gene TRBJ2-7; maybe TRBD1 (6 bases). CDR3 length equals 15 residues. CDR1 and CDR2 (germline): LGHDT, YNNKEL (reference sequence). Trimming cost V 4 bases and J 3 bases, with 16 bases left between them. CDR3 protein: CASSPQVGTIYEQYF. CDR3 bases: TGTGCCAGCAGCCCTCAGGTGGGGACAATCTACGAGCAGTACTTC.

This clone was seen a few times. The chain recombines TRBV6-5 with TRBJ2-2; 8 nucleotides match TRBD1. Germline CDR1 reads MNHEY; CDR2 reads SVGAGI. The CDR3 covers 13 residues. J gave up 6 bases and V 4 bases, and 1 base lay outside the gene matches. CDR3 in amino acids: CASSLTGAGELFF. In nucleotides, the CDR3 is TGTGCCAGCAGTTTGACAGGGGCCGGGGAGCTGTTTTTT.

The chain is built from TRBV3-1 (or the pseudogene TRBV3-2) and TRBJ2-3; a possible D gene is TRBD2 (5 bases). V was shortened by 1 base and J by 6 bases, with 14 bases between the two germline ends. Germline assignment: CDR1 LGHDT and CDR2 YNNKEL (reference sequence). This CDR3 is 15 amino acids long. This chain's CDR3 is CASSQAGRSQDTQYF. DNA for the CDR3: TGTGCCAGCAGCCAAGCGGGGAGATCCCAGGATACGCAGTATTTT.

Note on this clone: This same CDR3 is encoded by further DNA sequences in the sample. The CDR3 region has the DNA TGTGCCAGCAGTCTGGACAGGAACTATGGCTACACCTTC. Its protein is CASSLDRNYGYTF. V and J are TRBV12-3 or TRBV12-4 and TRBJ1-2, with TRBD1 matching over 7 bases. V lost 5 bases and J lost 2; bases outside the gene matches: 2. The CDR3 totals 13 residues.

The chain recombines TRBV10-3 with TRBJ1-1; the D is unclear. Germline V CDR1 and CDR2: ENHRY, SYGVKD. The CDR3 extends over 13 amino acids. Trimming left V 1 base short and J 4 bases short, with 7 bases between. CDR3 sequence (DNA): TGTGCCATCAGTGAGTGGGGAGGCACTGAAGCTTTCTTT. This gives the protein CAISEWGGTEAFF.

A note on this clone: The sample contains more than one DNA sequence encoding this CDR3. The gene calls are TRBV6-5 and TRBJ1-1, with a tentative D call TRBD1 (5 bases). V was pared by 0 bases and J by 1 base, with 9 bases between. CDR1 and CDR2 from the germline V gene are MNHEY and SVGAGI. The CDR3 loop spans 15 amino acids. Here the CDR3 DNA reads TGTGCCAGCAGTTACTCCGGACATTGGAACACTGAAGCTTTCTTT. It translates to CASSYSGHWNTEAFF.

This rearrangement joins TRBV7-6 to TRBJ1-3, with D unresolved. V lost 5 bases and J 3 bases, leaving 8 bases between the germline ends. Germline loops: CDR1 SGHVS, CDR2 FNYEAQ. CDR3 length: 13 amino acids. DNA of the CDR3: TGTGCCAGCAGCCAAAGCATTGGAAACACCATATATTTT. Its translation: CASSQSIGNTIYF.

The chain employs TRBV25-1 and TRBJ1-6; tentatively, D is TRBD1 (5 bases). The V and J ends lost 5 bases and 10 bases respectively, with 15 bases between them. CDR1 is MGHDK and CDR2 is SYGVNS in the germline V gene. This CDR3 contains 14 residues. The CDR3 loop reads CASSSRVYGSPLHF. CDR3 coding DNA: TGTGCCAGCAGTTCCAGGGTATATGGATCACCCCTCCACTTT.

CDR3 loop: CASSMKGQGSYNEQFF. DNA for the CDR3: TGTGCCAGTAGTATGAAGGGACAGGGCAGCTACAATGAGCAGTTCTTC. The V gene is TRBV19, the J gene TRBJ2-1; TRBD1 agrees at 9 bases. Germline CDR1 reads LNHDA; CDR2 reads SQIVND (reference sequence). With 3 bases clipped from V and 3 bases from J, the junction kept 6 bases outside the gene matches. This CDR3 has 16 residues.

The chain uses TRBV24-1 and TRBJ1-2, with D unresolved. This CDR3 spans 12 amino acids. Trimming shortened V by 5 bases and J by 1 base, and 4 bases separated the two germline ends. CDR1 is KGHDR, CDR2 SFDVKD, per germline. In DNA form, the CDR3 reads TGTGCCACCAGTGCAGATAACTATGGCTACACCTTC. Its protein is CATSADNYGYTF.

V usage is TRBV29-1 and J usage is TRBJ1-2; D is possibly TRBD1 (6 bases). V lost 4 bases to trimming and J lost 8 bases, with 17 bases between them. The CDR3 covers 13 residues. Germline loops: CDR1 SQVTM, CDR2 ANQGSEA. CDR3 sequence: CSVGPQGGYGYTF. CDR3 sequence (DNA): TGCAGCGTTGGACCACAGGGAGGGTACGGCTACACCTTC.

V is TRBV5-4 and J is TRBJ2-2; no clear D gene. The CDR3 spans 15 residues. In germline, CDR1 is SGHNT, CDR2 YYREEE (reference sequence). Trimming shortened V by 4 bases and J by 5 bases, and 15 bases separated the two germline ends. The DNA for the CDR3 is TGTGCCAGCAGCAGGTCCAACGGAGTAACCGGGGAGCTGTTTTTT. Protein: CASSRSNGVTGELFF.

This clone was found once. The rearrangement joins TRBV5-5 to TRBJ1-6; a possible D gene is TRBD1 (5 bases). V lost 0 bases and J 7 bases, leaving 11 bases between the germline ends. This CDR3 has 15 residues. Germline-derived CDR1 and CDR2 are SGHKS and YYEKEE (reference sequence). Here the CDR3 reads CASSLVGGENSPLHF. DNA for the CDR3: TGTGCCAGCAGCTTGGTTGGGGGGGAAAATTCACCCCTCCACTTT.

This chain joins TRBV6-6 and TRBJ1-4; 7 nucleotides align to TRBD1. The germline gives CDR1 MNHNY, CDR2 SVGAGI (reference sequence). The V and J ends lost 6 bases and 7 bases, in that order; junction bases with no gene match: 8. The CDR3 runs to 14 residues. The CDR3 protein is CASSQPGQSEKLFF. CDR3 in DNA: TGTGCCAGCAGCCAACCGGGACAGAGTGAAAAACTGTTTTTT.

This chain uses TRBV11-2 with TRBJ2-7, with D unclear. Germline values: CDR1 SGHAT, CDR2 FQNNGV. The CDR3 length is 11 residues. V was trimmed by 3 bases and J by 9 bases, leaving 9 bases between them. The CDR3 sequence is CASSLRFVQYF. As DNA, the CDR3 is TGTGCCAGCAGCTTGCGATTCGTGCAGTACTTC.

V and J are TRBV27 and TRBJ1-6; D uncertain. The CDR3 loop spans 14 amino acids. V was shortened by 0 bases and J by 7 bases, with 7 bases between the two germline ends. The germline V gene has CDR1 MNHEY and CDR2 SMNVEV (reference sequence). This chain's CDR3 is CASSLSGGNSPLHF. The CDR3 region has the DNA TGTGCCAGCAGTTTATCAGGCGGGAATTCACCCCTCCACTTT.

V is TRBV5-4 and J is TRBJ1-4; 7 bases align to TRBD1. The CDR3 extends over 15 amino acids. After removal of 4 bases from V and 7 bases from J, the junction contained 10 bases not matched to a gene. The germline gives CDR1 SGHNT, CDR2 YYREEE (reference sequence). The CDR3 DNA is TGTGCCAGCAGCATAAAAACAGGGGACCCTGAAAAACTGTTTTTT. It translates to CASSIKTGDPEKLFF.

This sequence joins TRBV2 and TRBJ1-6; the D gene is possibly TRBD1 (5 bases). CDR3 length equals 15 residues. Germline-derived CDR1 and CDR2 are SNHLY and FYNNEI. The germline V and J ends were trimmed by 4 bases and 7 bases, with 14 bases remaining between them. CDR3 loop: CASSADSLSNSPLHF. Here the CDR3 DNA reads TGTGCCAGCAGTGCCGACAGTCTTAGCAATTCACCCCTCCACTTT.

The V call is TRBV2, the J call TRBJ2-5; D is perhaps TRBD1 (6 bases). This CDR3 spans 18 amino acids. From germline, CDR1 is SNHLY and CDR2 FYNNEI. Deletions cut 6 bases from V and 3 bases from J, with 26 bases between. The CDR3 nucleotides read TGTGCCAGCAGCAGGGGTCCCCAGGGGATCAGGTGGGAAGAGACCCAGTACTTC. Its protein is CASSRGPQGIRWEETQYF.

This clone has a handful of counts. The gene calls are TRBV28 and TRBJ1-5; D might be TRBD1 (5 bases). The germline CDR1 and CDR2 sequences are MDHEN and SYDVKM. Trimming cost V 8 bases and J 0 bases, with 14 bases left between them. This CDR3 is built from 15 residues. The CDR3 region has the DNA TGTGCCAGCGCGCCCGGGGGGGTTAGCAATCAGCCCCAGCATTTT. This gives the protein CASAPGGVSNQPQHF.

CDR3 region: CASSQGQGAARPLHF. The CDR3 region has the DNA TGTGCCAGCAGTCAGGGACAGGGGGCTGCGAGGCCCCTCCACTTT. This rearrangement joins TRBV6-5 to TRBJ1-6; 12 bases agree with TRBD1. Trimming removed 5 bases from V and 13 bases from J; junction bases left unmatched: 9. Germline CDR1 is MNHEY and CDR2 is SVGAGI. The CDR3 is made up of 15 amino acids.

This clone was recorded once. In DNA form, the CDR3 reads TGTGCCAGCAGTGAAGCGCTTCAGGGTGAAGCTTTCTTT. It yields the protein CASSEALQGEAFF. The chain links TRBV2 to TRBJ1-1, with a tentative D call TRBD1 (5 bases). Germline V lookup: CDR1 SNHLY, CDR2 FYNNEI. The CDR3 runs to 13 residues. The V end lost 0 bases, the J end lost 7 bases, and 9 bases lay between the germline ends. Combining the CDR3 with reference TRBV2 and TRBJ1-1 gives the whole variable domain EPEVTQTPSHQVTQMGQEVILRCVPISNHLYFYWYRQILGQKVEFLVSFYNNEISEKSEIFDDQFSVERPDGSNFTLKIRSTKLEDSAMYFCASSEALQGEAFFGQGTRLTVV.

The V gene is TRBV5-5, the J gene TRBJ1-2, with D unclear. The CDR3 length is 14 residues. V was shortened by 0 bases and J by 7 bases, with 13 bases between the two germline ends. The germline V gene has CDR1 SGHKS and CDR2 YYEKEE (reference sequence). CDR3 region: CASSLGAGTSGYTF. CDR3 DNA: TGTGCCAGCAGCTTGGGGGCAGGTACTTCTGGCTACACCTTC.

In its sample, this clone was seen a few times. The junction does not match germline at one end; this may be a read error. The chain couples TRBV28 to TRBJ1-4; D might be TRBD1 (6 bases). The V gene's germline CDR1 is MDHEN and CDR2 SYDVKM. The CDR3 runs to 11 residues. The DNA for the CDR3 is TGTGCCAGCAGTGTACAGGGTCCCTCGGTTTTT. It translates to CASSVQGPSVF. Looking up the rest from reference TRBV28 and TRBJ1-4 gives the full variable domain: DVKVTQSSRYLVKRTGEKVFLECVQDMDHENMFWYRQDPGLGLRLIYFSYDVKMKEKGDIPEGYSVSREKKERFSLILESASTNQTSMYLCASSVQGPSVFGSGTQLSVL.

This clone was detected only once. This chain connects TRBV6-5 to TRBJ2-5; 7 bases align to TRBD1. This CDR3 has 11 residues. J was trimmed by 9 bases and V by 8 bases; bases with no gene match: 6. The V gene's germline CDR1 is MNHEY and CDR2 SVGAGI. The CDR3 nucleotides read TGTGCCAGCCTAGACAGGGAACCCCAGTACTTC. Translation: CASLDREPQYF.

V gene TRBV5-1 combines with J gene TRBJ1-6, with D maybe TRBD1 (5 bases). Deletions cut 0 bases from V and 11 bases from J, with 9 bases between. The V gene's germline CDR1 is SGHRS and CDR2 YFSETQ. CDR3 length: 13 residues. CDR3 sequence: CASSLGGGTPLHF. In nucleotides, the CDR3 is TGCGCCAGCAGCTTGGGGGGGGGTACACCCCTCCACTTT.

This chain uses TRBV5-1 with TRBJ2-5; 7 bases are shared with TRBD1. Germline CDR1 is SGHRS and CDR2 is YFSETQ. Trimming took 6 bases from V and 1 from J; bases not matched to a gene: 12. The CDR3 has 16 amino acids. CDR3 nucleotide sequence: TGCGCCAGCACGACAGGGACCACTCCCTTCCAAGAGACCCAGTACTTC. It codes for CASTTGTTPFQETQYF.

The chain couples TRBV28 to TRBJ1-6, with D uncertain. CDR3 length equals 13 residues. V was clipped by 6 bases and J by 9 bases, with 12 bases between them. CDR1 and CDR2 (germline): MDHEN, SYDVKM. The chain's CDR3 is CASRGREASPLHF. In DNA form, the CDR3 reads TGTGCCAGCAGGGGTAGGGAGGCTTCACCCCTCCACTTT. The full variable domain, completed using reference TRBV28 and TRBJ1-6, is DVKVTQSSRYLVKRTGEKVFLECVQDMDHENMFWYRQDPGLGLRLIYFSYDVKMKEKGDIPEGYSVSREKKERFSLILESASTNQTSMYLCASRGREASPLHFGNGTRLTVT.

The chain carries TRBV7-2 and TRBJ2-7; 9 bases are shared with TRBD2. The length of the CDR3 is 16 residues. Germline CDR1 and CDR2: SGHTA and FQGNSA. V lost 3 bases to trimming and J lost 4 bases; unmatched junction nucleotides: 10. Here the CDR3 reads CASSFAGGHSPYEQYF. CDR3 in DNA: TGTGCCAGCAGCTTCGCGGGGGGGCACTCACCATACGAGCAGTACTTC.